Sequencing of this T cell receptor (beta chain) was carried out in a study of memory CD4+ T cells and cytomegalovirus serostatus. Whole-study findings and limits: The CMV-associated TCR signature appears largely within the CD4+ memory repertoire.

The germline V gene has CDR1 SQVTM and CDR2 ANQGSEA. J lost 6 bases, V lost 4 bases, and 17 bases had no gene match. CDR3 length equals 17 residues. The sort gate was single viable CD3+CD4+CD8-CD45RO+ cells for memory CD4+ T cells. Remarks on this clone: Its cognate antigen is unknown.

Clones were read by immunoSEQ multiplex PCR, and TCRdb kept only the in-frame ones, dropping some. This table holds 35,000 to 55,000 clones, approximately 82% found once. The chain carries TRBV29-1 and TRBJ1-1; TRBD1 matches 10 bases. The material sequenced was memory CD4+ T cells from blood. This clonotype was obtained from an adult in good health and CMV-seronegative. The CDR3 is CSVVETGGAWSGSEAFF. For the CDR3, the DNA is TGCAGCGTTGTTGAGACAGGGGGCGCGTGGTCCGGGTCTGAAGCTTTCTTT.